A single sample gave rise to the 5 T cell receptor beta chains below, sequenced in a study of patients and donors after allogeneic stem cell transplantation. TCRdb re-called the RT-PCR reads with MiXCR, one entry per CDR3 protein. Of hundreds of thousands of distinct CDR3 sequences in the sample, approximately 16% were seen once. Sequenced sample: blood, either unsorted or a sorted T cell fraction (not recorded which). The receptor set was obtained from a human donor who was either an allogeneic HSCT recipient or a stem cell or donor lymphocyte infusion donor (not recorded which). It is not recorded whose cells these are; they may come from a transplant donor.

This clonotype was recorded at least ten times. The chain recombines TRBV12-3 or TRBV12-4 with TRBJ2-5, with 7 bases identical to TRBD1. V was pared by 6 bases and J by 5 bases, with 9 bases of the junction left unmatched. There are 14 residues in the CDR3. The chain's CDR3 is CASRPGTARETQYF. The CDR3, as DNA: TGTGCCAGCAGGCCCGGGACAGCAAGGGAGACCCAGTACTTC.

The chain recombines TRBV6-1 with TRBJ1-5; the D gene is possibly TRBD1 (5 bases). In germline, CDR1 is MNHNS, CDR2 SASEGT. Trimming took off 6 bases at V and 6 bases at J, with 18 bases between the two ends. The CDR3 has 15 residues. The CDR3 region is CASRPRQTSFQPQHF. CDR3 DNA: TGTGCCAGCAGACCGAGACAGACCTCTTTTCAGCCCCAGCATTTT.

V usage is TRBV3-1 and J usage is TRBJ2-1, with 9 bases lining up with TRBD2. Germline values: CDR1 LGHDT, CDR2 YNNKEL (reference sequence). V was clipped by 4 bases and J by 13 bases; unmatched bases: 17. CDR3 length: 16 residues. The CDR3 is CASSPPGREGIPLQFF. The DNA of the CDR3 is TGTGCCAGCAGCCCCCCTGGGCGGGAGGGCATCCCCTTACAGTTCTTC.

This clonotype has just a few counts. The CDR3 DNA reads as TGTGCCAGTAGTCCCCGGGTCCCCGGGATGAGGGAGCTGTTTTTT. Translated, it gives CASSPRVPGMRELFF. The chain carries TRBV19 and TRBJ2-2, with a tentative D call TRBD2 (5 bases). V dropped 5 bases and J dropped 9 bases, with 19 bases sitting between them. Germline CDR1 and CDR2: LNHDA and SQIVND (reference sequence). The CDR3 runs 15 residues.

This chain links TRBV30 with TRBJ2-5; TRBD2 might be the D (6 bases). CDR3 length: 13 residues. Germline V CDR1 and CDR2: GTSNPN, SVGIG (reference sequence). Trimming cost V 1 base and J 4 bases, with 10 bases left between them. CDR3 nucleotides: TGTGCCTGGAGTGGGGGACTGGGAGAGACCCAGTACTTC. It codes for CAWSGGLGETQYF.